This entry lists 10 T cell receptor beta chains sequenced from one sample in a study of Tregs in tolerant kidney transplant recipients. Data came from immunoSEQ multiplex PCR; TCRdb stores just in-frame clones and leaves some out. Among more than 75,000 clones, 93% were seen once, and the ten largest hold 0.35% to 0.55%. The input for sequencing was CD4+ T cells from blood, taken before the transplant. Receptor source: a human donor who received a combined kidney and bone marrow transplant.

This chain joins TRBV6-5 and TRBJ1-2; D is unclear. The CDR3 is 15 residues long. Germline V gives CDR1 MNHEY, CDR2 SVGAGI. V was shortened by 4 bases and J by 4 bases, with 16 bases between the two germline ends. CDR3 sequence: CASSWRTGPGYGYTF. In nucleotides, the CDR3 is TGTGCCAGCAGTTGGAGGACTGGCCCTGGCTATGGCTACACCTTC.

This clone has a single count. The chain recombines TRBV30 with TRBJ2-5; the match to TRBD2 covers 10 bases. Germline CDR1 GTSNPN, CDR2 SVGIG (reference sequence). Trimming at V came to 4 bases and at J to 4 bases, leaving 6 bases not matched to a gene. CDR3 size: 14 residues. CDR3 loop: CAWNPAGGLETQYF. CDR3 nucleotides: TGTGCCTGGAATCCAGCGGGGGGGCTAGAGACCCAGTACTTC.

CDR3 residues: CASSPGHGRYGYTF. The CDR3 region has the DNA TGTGCCAGCAGCCCGGGACACGGGCGGTATGGCTACACCTTC. The chain carries TRBV7-6 and TRBJ1-2; a possible D gene is TRBD1 (6 bases). Trimming stripped 5 bases from V and 5 bases from J, with 15 bases between. CDR1 is SGHVS, CDR2 FNYEAQ, per germline. The CDR3 has 14 residues.

The V gene is TRBV7-9, the J gene TRBJ1-4; 9 bases are a match to TRBD1. The CDR3 has 15 residues. V shed 5 bases, J shed 5 bases, and the junction held 6 bases outside the gene matches. Germline V CDR1 and CDR2: SEHNR, FQNEAQ (reference sequence). CDR3 in DNA: TGTGCCAGCAGCCCCGGACAGGGGAAAAATGAAAAACTGTTTTTT. Amino acid sequence: CASSPGQGKNEKLFF.

This chain joins TRBV29-1 and TRBJ2-6; maybe TRBD1 (6 bases). V lost 4 bases, J lost 0 bases, and 10 bases lay in between. Germline V gene lookup returns CDR1 SQVTM and CDR2 ANQGSEA. The CDR3 is 15 residues long. This CDR3 is CSVATGSSGANVLTF. In DNA, the CDR3 is TGCAGCGTTGCCACAGGGAGCTCTGGGGCCAACGTCCTGACTTTC.

This clone appeared a single time. CDR3 bases: TGTGCCAGCAGTTACTCTGAGGGCAGCTCCTACGAGCAGTACTTC. Translation: CASSYSEGSSYEQYF. The chain has TRBV6-5 and TRBJ2-7; tentative D call: TRBD2 (5 bases). The germline gives CDR1 MNHEY, CDR2 SVGAGI. The V end lost 0 bases, the J end lost 0 bases, and 9 bases lay between the germline ends. This CDR3 is 15 amino acids long.

The chain couples TRBV7-9 to TRBJ1-4, with 9 bases fitting TRBD1. Germline V gives CDR1 SEHNR, CDR2 FQNEAQ (reference sequence). V lost 5 bases, J lost 3 bases, and 4 bases stayed unmatched. This CDR3 comprises 15 residues. The CDR3 here is CASSPGTGSNEKLFF. The CDR3 DNA is TGTGCCAGCAGCCCGGGGACAGGGTCTAATGAAAAACTGTTTTTT.

The chain joins TRBV7-6 to TRBJ2-7; 8 bases map to TRBD1. This CDR3 contains 19 residues. J was trimmed by 2 bases and V by 1 base; bases with no gene match: 16. Germline values: CDR1 SGHVS, CDR2 FNYEAQ. CDR3 in amino acids: CASSLDGDRPFITPYEQYF. The CDR3 bases are TGTGCCAGCAGCTTAGATGGGGACAGGCCGTTCATTACTCCCTACGAGCAGTACTTC.

The rearrangement joins TRBV6-1 to TRBJ1-1; a possible D gene is TRBD1 (6 bases). CDR1 MNHNS and CDR2 SASEGT come from the germline V gene. The ends were cut back, 7 bases at V and 2 bases at J, with 17 bases in the middle. The CDR3 runs 15 residues. The CDR3 nucleotides are TGTGCCAGCACCGTGTCTAACAGGGCAAACACTGAAGCTTTCTTT. As protein: CASTVSNRANTEAFF.

The V gene is TRBV25-1, the J gene TRBJ1-1; TRBD1 matches 9 bases. V lost 6 bases, J lost 4 bases, and 3 bases stayed unmatched. Germline CDR1 MGHDK, CDR2 SYGVNS. The CDR3 runs 13 residues. This chain's CDR3 is CASRETGGTEAFF. The DNA for the CDR3 is TGTGCCAGCAGAGAGACAGGGGGCACTGAAGCTTTCTTT.